Listed below are T cell receptor beta chains from one sample, sequenced in a study of shared clonotypes between healthy human individuals. The protocol was immunoSEQ multiplex PCR, while the TCRdb copy is restricted to in-frame clones and leaves out a portion. This repertoire shows some 2,000,000 clones, around 95% found once; its top ten account for approximately 0.13%. The sample taken for sequencing was naive CD4+ T cells sorted from blood. The receptors come from a man aged 18 to 29 in good health. CDR3s include the opening cysteine and the closing phenylalanine or tryptophan. The D gene is left open where the match is weak. Some rows mark clone size as missing; the rest say once, few, many or name a class of expanded clone.

v_call: TRBV28
clone_size: NA
j_call: TRBJ1-1
d_call: TRBD1
cdr3_nt: TGTGCCAGCAAGGTAGATTCGACAGGGTACACTGAAGCTTTCTTT
cdr3_aa: CASKVDSTGYTEAFF

v_call: TRBV28
clone_size: many
j_call: TRBJ2-7
d_call: NA
cdr3_nt: TGTGCCAGCAGGCGCGGGACACCCTACGAGCAGTACTTC
cdr3_aa: CASRRGTPYEQYF

v_call: TRBV7-9
clone_size: NA
j_call: TRBJ1-2
d_call: NA
cdr3_nt: TGTGCCAGCAGCAGGACAGAGACCGGCTACACCTTC
cdr3_aa: CASSRTETGYTF

v_call: TRBV20-1
clone_size: NA
j_call: TRBJ1-6
d_call: NA
cdr3_nt: TGCAGTGCTAACGTCGACTCACCCCTCCACTTT
cdr3_aa: CSANVDSPLHF

v_call: TRBV5-4
clone_size: NA
j_call: TRBJ2-1
d_call: NA
cdr3_nt: TGTGCCAGCAGTTCACTAGATAAGTATGAGCAGTTCTTC
cdr3_aa: CASSSLDKYEQFF

v_call: TRBV6-5
clone_size: NA
j_call: TRBJ1-2
d_call: TRBD1
cdr3_nt: TGTGCCAGCAGCGCACTTGGGACAGCCGGCTATGGCTACACCTTC
cdr3_aa: CASSALGTAGYGYTF

v_call: TRBV2
clone_size: NA
j_call: TRBJ1-4
d_call: TRBD1
cdr3_nt: TGTGCCAGCAGCACACAGGGGGCTAATGAAAAACTGTTTTTT
cdr3_aa: CASSTQGANEKLFF

v_call: TRBV30
clone_size: NA
j_call: TRBJ1-5
d_call: NA
cdr3_nt: TGTGCCTGGAGGACAGAGGGTCAGCCCCAGCATTTT
cdr3_aa: CAWRTEGQPQHF

v_call: TRBV29-1
clone_size: NA
j_call: TRBJ1-2
d_call: NA
cdr3_nt: TGCAGCGTTGAGCGGGTGGCGGGGTCCCTCGGCACCTATGGCTACACCTTC
cdr3_aa: CSVERVAGSLGTYGYTF

v_call: TRBV10-3
clone_size: NA
j_call: TRBJ1-1
d_call: TRBD1
cdr3_nt: TGTGCCATCAGTGGAGGGACAGCTGAAGCTTTCTTT
cdr3_aa: CAISGGTAEAFF

v_call: TRBV7-9
clone_size: once
j_call: TRBJ1-1
d_call: NA
cdr3_nt: TGTGCCAGCAGCGCGCGGACGGGGCCATCTGAAGCTTTCTTT
cdr3_aa: CASSARTGPSEAFF

v_call: TRBV28
clone_size: NA
j_call: TRBJ2-3
d_call: NA
cdr3_nt: TGTGCCAGCAGTTTAAAGAATACGCAGTATTTT
cdr3_aa: CASSLKNTQYF

v_call: TRBV10-1
clone_size: NA
j_call: TRBJ2-5
d_call: NA
cdr3_nt: TGCGCCAGCAGTGAGCTGGGAGGGCAGGGGGAGACCCAGTACTTC
cdr3_aa: CASSELGGQGETQYF

v_call: TRBV27
clone_size: once
j_call: TRBJ2-6
d_call: NA
cdr3_nt: TGTGCCAGCAAAAGCTCTGGGGCCAACGTCCTGACTTTC
cdr3_aa: CASKSSGANVLTF

v_call: TRBV2
clone_size: NA
j_call: TRBJ2-2
d_call: NA
cdr3_nt: TGTGCCAGCAGGGGCACAAACACCGGGGAGCTGTTTTTT
cdr3_aa: CASRGTNTGELFF

v_call: TRBV5-1
clone_size: NA
j_call: TRBJ1-4
d_call: NA
cdr3_nt: TGCGCCAGCAGCCCCATTCCGGGACAAAATGAAAAACTGTTTTTT
cdr3_aa: CASSPIPGQNEKLFF

v_call: TRBV2
clone_size: NA
j_call: TRBJ1-6
d_call: TRBD1
cdr3_nt: TGTGCCAGCCGAGGGAGGGGGCTCGATTCACCCCTCCACTTT
cdr3_aa: CASRGRGLDSPLHF

v_call: TRBV7-9
clone_size: NA
j_call: TRBJ2-7
d_call: NA
cdr3_nt: TGTGCCAGCAGCTCGGGGGCCAGTTCCTACGAGCAGTACTTC
cdr3_aa: CASSSGASSYEQYF

v_call: TRBV5-1
clone_size: NA
j_call: TRBJ2-3
d_call: NA
cdr3_nt: TGCGCCAGCAGCTTGGGGCCGGGGGATACGCAGTATTTT
cdr3_aa: CASSLGPGDTQYF

v_call: TRBV18
clone_size: NA
j_call: TRBJ1-6
d_call: NA
cdr3_nt: TGTGCCAGCTCACCCAAACAGAGTCGGGATTCACCCCTCCACTTT
cdr3_aa: CASSPKQSRDSPLHF

v_call: TRBV5-1
clone_size: NA
j_call: TRBJ1-1
d_call: NA
cdr3_nt: TGCGCCAGCCGACGGGACACCAGCACGAACACTGAAGCTTTCTTT
cdr3_aa: CASRRDTSTNTEAFF

v_call: TRBV5-1
clone_size: NA
j_call: TRBJ2-1
d_call: TRBD2
cdr3_nt: TGCGCCAGCAGCGGTACGACTAGCGGGAGGGGCGGGGAGCAGTTCTTC
cdr3_aa: CASSGTTSGRGGEQFF

v_call: TRBV18
clone_size: NA
j_call: TRBJ2-4
d_call: NA
cdr3_nt: TGTGCCAGCTCACCCACCAACCTCAGGAGTGACATTCAGTACTTC
cdr3_aa: CASSPTNLRSDIQYF

v_call: TRBV19
clone_size: NA
j_call: TRBJ2-7
d_call: TRBD2
cdr3_nt: TGTGCCAGTAGGCTAGCGGGAACCTACGAGCAGTACTTC
cdr3_aa: CASRLAGTYEQYF

v_call: TRBV6-5
clone_size: NA
j_call: TRBJ2-7
d_call: NA
cdr3_nt: TGTGCCAGCAGTCACCGGGACAACAACTACGAGCAGTACTTC
cdr3_aa: CASSHRDNNYEQYF

v_call: TRBV5-1
clone_size: few
j_call: TRBJ1-3
d_call: NA
cdr3_nt: TGCGCCAGCAGCTTGGGGGGTTCTGGAAACACCATATATTTT
cdr3_aa: CASSLGGSGNTIYF

v_call: TRBV13
clone_size: NA
j_call: TRBJ2-7
d_call: NA
cdr3_nt: TGTGCCAGCAGCTTAGTTGGGGGCGCCTCCTACGAGCAGTACTTC
cdr3_aa: CASSLVGGASYEQYF

v_call: TRBV9
clone_size: NA
j_call: TRBJ2-1
d_call: NA
cdr3_nt: TGTGCCAGCAGCGTAGGGTCAGCAAACAATGAGCAGTTCTTC
cdr3_aa: CASSVGSANNEQFF

v_call: TRBV6-1
clone_size: NA
j_call: TRBJ2-6
d_call: NA
cdr3_nt: TGTGCCAGCAGTGCCCAGGGCGGTGGGGCCAACGTCCTGACTTTC
cdr3_aa: CASSAQGGGANVLTF

v_call: TRBV5-1
clone_size: NA
j_call: TRBJ2-7
d_call: NA
cdr3_nt: TGCGCCAGCAGCTTGTTTTGGGGGGCGGACGAGCAGTACTTC
cdr3_aa: CASSLFWGADEQYF

v_call: TRBV6-5
clone_size: NA
j_call: TRBJ2-2
d_call: TRBD1
cdr3_nt: TGTGCCAGCAGTTACTCGACAGGGGTCACCGGGGAGCTGTTTTTT
cdr3_aa: CASSYSTGVTGELFF

v_call: TRBV18
clone_size: many
j_call: TRBJ2-7
d_call: NA
cdr3_nt: TGTGCCAGCTCACCACAGGGGTCCCCTCTAGGCGAGCAGTACTTC
cdr3_aa: CASSPQGSPLGEQYF

v_call: TRBV2
clone_size: NA
j_call: TRBJ2-7
d_call: NA
cdr3_nt: TGTGCCAGCACCGCCGGGACAGCGGGTGAGCAGTACTTC
cdr3_aa: CASTAGTAGEQYF